The 17 T cell receptor beta chains presented below share a single source sample, sequenced in a study of T-cell reconstitution after alpha-beta-depleted transplantation in children. Unique molecular identifiers tagged the TCRbeta library. Each CDR3 protein gets one entry after TCRdb re-called the PCR reads with MiXCR. The sample contains about 690,000 distinct CDR3 sequences, roughly 17% of which appear only once. Sequenced here: PBMCs from the stem cell graft donor, sampled from the stem cell graft. These receptors all stem from a human donor who donated a stem cell graft to a child with acute myeloid leukemia.

This chain uses TRBV7-9 with TRBJ2-2, with D perhaps given as TRBD1 or TRBD2 (5 bases each). Trimming took 1 base from V and 3 from J, leaving 12 bases between them. The CDR3 consists of 16 residues. Germline-derived CDR1 and CDR2 are SEHNR and FQNEAQ (reference sequence). The chain's CDR3 is CASSLVGLAHTGELFF. The CDR3 DNA reads TGTGCCAGCAGCTTAGTGGGGCTAGCTCACACCGGGGAGCTGTTTTTT. Full variable domain (remainder filled in from reference TRBV7-9 and TRBJ2-2): DTGVSQNPRHKITKRGQNVTFRCDPISEHNRLYWYRQTLGQGPEFLTYFQNEAQLEKSRLLSDRFSAERPKGSFSTLEIQRTEQGDSAMYLCASSLVGLAHTGELFFGEGSRLTVL.

This clonotype was counted at least ten times. The chain employs TRBV7-2 and TRBJ1-1; D is perhaps TRBD1 (5 bases). CDR3 length equals 15 residues. CDR1 and CDR2 (germline): SGHTA, FQGNSA. The ends were cut back, 2 bases at V and 3 bases at J, with 13 bases in the middle. The CDR3 reads CASSLPPRGYTEAFF. The CDR3 DNA reads as TGTGCCAGCAGCTTACCCCCCCGGGGGTACACTGAAGCTTTCTTT.

The table lists this clonotype with a few counts. The chain uses TRBV7-3 and TRBJ2-3; 12 nucleotides match TRBD2. The length of the CDR3 is 15 residues. Per germline, CDR1 SGHTA and CDR2 FQGTGA. V lost 5 bases to trimming and J lost 6 bases; unmatched junction nucleotides: 6. This CDR3 reads CASSLTSGGRDTQYF. The DNA for the CDR3 is TGTGCCAGCAGCCTTACTAGCGGGGGGCGTGATACGCAGTATTTT.

In its sample, this clonotype was seen a few times. V is TRBV6-1 and J is TRBJ2-7; 7 bases map to TRBD1. The germline gives CDR1 MNHNS, CDR2 SASEGT. The ends lost 2 bases at V and 6 bases at J; junction bases unmatched: 7. The CDR3 covers 14 residues. CDR3 sequence: CASSELGWTGEQYV. For the CDR3, the DNA is TGTGCCAGCAGTGAACTGGGTTGGACAGGCGAGCAGTACGTC.

This clonotype has a count of ten or more. V gene TRBV5-1 combines with J gene TRBJ2-1, with D unclear. This CDR3 contains 12 residues. Trimming left V 5 bases short and J 4 bases short, with 7 bases between. Germline V gives CDR1 SGHRS, CDR2 YFSETQ. CDR3 sequence reads: CASSDVYNEQFF. CDR3 nucleotide sequence: TGCGCCAGCAGTGACGTATACAATGAGCAGTTCTTC.

This clonotype has a count of ten or more. CDR3 coding DNA: TGTGCCAGCAGCTACCCTACAGTAGACAATGAGCAGTTCTTC. This encodes CASSYPTVDNEQFF. The chain recombines TRBV7-9 with TRBJ2-1, with D unresolved. The V and J ends lost 4 bases and 5 bases respectively, with 12 bases between them. From germline, CDR1 is SEHNR and CDR2 FQNEAQ (reference sequence). The CDR3 runs 14 residues.

The table lists this clonotype with many counts. The V call is TRBV20-1, the J call TRBJ2-1; D perhaps matches TRBD1 (6 bases). Germline assignment: CDR1 DFQATT and CDR2 SNEGSKA (reference sequence). This CDR3 spans 12 amino acids. Trimming took off 1 base at V and 7 bases at J, with 8 bases between the two ends. The CDR3 DNA is TGCAGTGCTAGAGTACAGGGAAATGAGCAGTTCTTC. This translates into CSARVQGNEQFF.

In regard to this clonotype: A much larger clonotype is one base distant, so this may be a read error. The rearrangement uses TRBV20-1 and TRBJ2-3; 13 bases match TRBD2. The CDR3 is 18 amino acids. CDR1 is DFQATT, CDR2 SNEGSKA, per germline (reference sequence). CDR3: CCAEQTSGGIPSTDTQYF. The CDR3 DNA follows: TGCTGTGCCGAGCAGACTAGCGGGGGGATCCCTAGCACAGATACGCAGTATTTT.

The chain couples TRBV18 to TRBJ2-6, with no clear D. This CDR3 has 15 residues. The germline gives CDR1 KGHSH, CDR2 LQKENI. Trimming removed 2 bases from V and 1 base from J, with 6 bases in between. Here the CDR3 DNA reads TGTGCCAGCTCACCAGGTTTTTCTGGGGCCAACGTCCTGACTTTC. Protein sequence: CASSPGFSGANVLTF. The whole variable domain, filled in from reference TRBV18 and TRBJ2-6, reads NAGVMQNPRHLVRRRGQEARLRCSPMKGHSHVYWYRQLPEEGLKFMVYLQKENIIDESGMPKERFSAEFPKEGPSILRIQQVVRGDSAAYFCASSPGFSGANVLTFGAGSRLTVL.

This clonotype occurred many times. The chain carries TRBV28 and TRBJ2-5, with D perhaps TRBD2 (5 bases). V dropped 8 bases and J dropped 3 bases, with 10 bases sitting between them. Germline CDR1 MDHEN, CDR2 SYDVKM. This CDR3 spans 12 amino acids. The CDR3 region has the DNA TGTGCCAGCGCGGAGGCAGAAGAGACCCAGTACTTC. This codes for CASAEAEETQYF.

This clonotype came up a few times. The chain is built from TRBV5-1 and TRBJ1-2; no firm D call. The germline V gene encodes CDR1 SGHRS and CDR2 YFSETQ. The CDR3 covers 14 residues. Trimming stripped 0 bases from V and 1 base from J, with 7 bases between. The CDR3 loop reads CASSLADFNYGYTF. Here the CDR3 DNA reads TGCGCCAGCAGCTTGGCGGATTTTAACTATGGCTACACCTTC.

This clonotype appeared a few times. The chain combines TRBV12-3 or TRBV12-4 with TRBJ2-1, with 9 nucleotides matching TRBD2. The CDR3 length is 14 residues. V lost 3 bases and J lost 7; bases outside the gene matches: 4. CDR3 in DNA: TGTGCCAGCAGTTTTGGGACTAGCCTAAATGAGCAGTTCTTC. Protein: CASSFGTSLNEQFF.

Only a few counts were recorded for this clonotype. The J gene is TRBJ2-1, the V gene TRBV7-9; tentative D call: TRBD2 (5 bases). CDR3 length equals 12 residues. Trimming removed 3 bases at V and 10 bases at J, with 10 bases between. Germline-derived CDR1 and CDR2 are SEHNR and FQNEAQ (reference sequence). In nucleotides, the CDR3 is TGTGCCAGCAGCTTTACTAGGTACGAGCAGTTCTTC. Residues: CASSFTRYEQFF.

This chain uses TRBV7-8 with TRBJ2-1; D may be TRBD2 (6 bases). The germline gives CDR1 SGHVS, CDR2 FQNEAQ. The CDR3 totals 13 residues. Trimming left V 3 bases short and J 7 bases short, with 10 bases between. CDR3: CASSLSGRNEQFF. DNA of the CDR3: TGTGCCAGCAGCTTGTCGGGGAGGAATGAGCAGTTCTTC.

In this sample, this clonotype turned up a few times. The chain combines TRBV6-2 or TRBV6-3 with TRBJ2-3, with D perhaps TRBD1 (6 bases). The CDR3 has 15 amino acids. V lost 3 bases to trimming and J lost 2 bases, with 12 bases between them. CDR1 is MNHEY, CDR2 SVGEGT, per germline. The CDR3 protein is CASSYVGAHTDTQYF. The CDR3 region has the DNA TGTGCCAGCAGTTATGTGGGGGCCCACACAGATACGCAGTATTTT.

This clonotype occurred many times. This sequence joins TRBV29-1 and TRBJ1-1; D gene ambiguous. The length of the CDR3 is 14 residues. Germline CDR1 and CDR2: SQVTM and ANQGSEA. Trimming removed 4 bases from V and 1 base from J, with 13 bases in between. Here the CDR3 DNA reads TGCAGCGTTGGGGGTATAGAGGGGAACACTGAAGCTTTCTTT. It yields the protein CSVGGIEGNTEAFF.

The V gene is TRBV25-1, the J gene TRBJ1-4, with D tentatively TRBD1 (5 bases). Germline V lookup: CDR1 MGHDK, CDR2 SYGVNS. The V gene lost 2 bases and the J gene lost 5 bases, with 12 bases spanning the gap. The CDR3 has 15 residues. CDR3 DNA: TGTGCCAGCAGTGAAAGCGGGGGTGAGAATGAAAAACTGTTTTTT. Residues: CASSESGGENEKLFF.